Presented here are 22 T cell receptor beta chains from one specimen sequenced in a study of T cell responses to AZD1222 COVID-19 vaccine. Clones were read by immunoSEQ multiplex PCR, and TCRdb kept only the in-frame ones, dropping some. The listing contains about 140,000 clones. Sequenced: peripheral blood. These receptors were taken from an adult in good health.

The chain carries TRBV5-4 and TRBJ1-1; the match to TRBD1 covers 7 bases. Looked up from germline, CDR1 is SGHNT and CDR2 is YYREEE (reference sequence). The length of the CDR3 is 13 residues. With V trimmed by 3 bases and J by 4 bases, 3 bases remained unmatched. The CDR3: CASSSGTATEAFF. The CDR3 nucleotides are TGTGCCAGCAGCTCCGGGACAGCCACTGAAGCTTTCTTT.

J is TRBJ2-3 and V is TRBV5-8; D remains unclear. This CDR3 is 18 amino acids long. The V and J ends lost 2 bases and 1 base respectively, with 20 bases between them. CDR1 is SGHTS, CDR2 YDEGEE, per germline. DNA for the CDR3: TGTGCCAGCAGCTTTTTGACCATGCACTTGCTGCGCACAGATACGCAGTATTTT. It yields the protein CASSFLTMHLLRTDTQYF.

The genes are TRBV6-5 and TRBJ2-7; 9 bases fit TRBD1. The CDR3 sequence is 15 residues long. The trim removed 2 bases at V and 3 bases at J, leaving 5 bases unmatched. The germline CDR1 and CDR2 sequences are MNHEY and SVGAGI. In DNA, the CDR3 is TGTGCCAGCAGTTACGGCGGACAGGGGCTCTACGAGCAGTACTTC. Residues: CASSYGGQGLYEQYF.

The chain has TRBV7-9 and TRBJ2-5; TRBD1 matches at 8 bases. The germline V gene has CDR1 SEHNR and CDR2 FQNEAQ (reference sequence). V shed 1 base and J 5 bases; nucleotides not matched to a gene: 15. This CDR3 has 18 residues. CDR3 loop: CASSLGLRTGYLWETQYF. In DNA form, the CDR3 reads TGTGCCAGCAGCTTAGGTCTTAGGACAGGGTATCTTTGGGAGACCCAGTACTTC.

The chain employs TRBV6-5 and TRBJ2-3; D gene uncertain. Germline lookup yields CDR1 MNHEY and CDR2 SVGAGI. CDR3 length: 14 amino acids. Trimming cost V 0 bases and J 0 bases, with 4 bases left between them. DNA for the CDR3: TGTGCCAGCAGTTACTCGTGGAGCACAGATACGCAGTATTTT. Protein sequence: CASSYSWSTDTQYF.

This chain joins TRBV6-5 and TRBJ1-6, with 10 positions matching TRBD1. The CDR3 is 14 amino acids. Trimming at V came to 5 bases and at J to 11 bases, leaving 6 bases not matched to a gene. Germline V gene data show CDR1 as MNHEY and CDR2 as SVGAGI. The CDR3 DNA is TGTGCCAGCAGTCCCGACAGGGGGCCGGCACCCCTCCACTTT. This gives the protein CASSPDRGPAPLHF.

V gene TRBV11-1 combines with J gene TRBJ1-2, with a tentative D call TRBD1 (5 bases). Per germline, CDR1 SGHAT and CDR2 FQDESV (reference sequence). There are 14 residues in the CDR3. The germline V and J ends were trimmed by 2 bases and 7 bases, with 14 bases remaining between them. In DNA, the CDR3 is TGTGCCAGCAGCTTATATGGAGGGGCTGGTGGCTACACCTTC. Amino acid sequence: CASSLYGGAGGYTF.

In nucleotides, the CDR3 is TGTGCCAGCAGCTTGCTGGGGGACCGAGCCCGGCCCCAGCATTTT. This codes for CASSLLGDRARPQHF. The chain employs TRBV5-5 and TRBJ1-5; TRBD1 might be the D (5 bases). The CDR3 consists of 15 residues. Trimming took 1 base from V and 9 from J, leaving 17 bases between them. CDR1 and CDR2 from the germline V gene are SGHKS and YYEKEE (reference sequence).

The chain uses TRBV27 and TRBJ2-3; TRBD1 or TRBD2 may be the D gene (6 bases each). Germline-derived CDR1 and CDR2 are MNHEY and SMNVEV (reference sequence). V was trimmed by 1 base and J by 3 bases, leaving 11 bases between them. CDR3 length equals 15 residues. For the CDR3, the DNA is TGTGCCAGCAGTTTATTAGGGGGGACGACAGATACGCAGTATTTT. Protein sequence: CASSLLGGTTDTQYF.

J is TRBJ1-1 and V is TRBV28; D remains unclear. Trimming removed 4 bases from V and 0 bases from J, with 6 bases in between. The CDR3 length is 13 residues. Germline V gives CDR1 MDHEN, CDR2 SYDVKM. The chain's CDR3 is CASSSVMNTEAFF. The CDR3 DNA sequence: TGTGCCAGCAGTTCCGTAATGAACACTGAAGCTTTCTTT.

The chain uses TRBV30 and TRBJ1-3, with D possibly matching TRBD1 (5 bases). The CDR3 has 13 amino acids. CDR1 and CDR2 (germline): GTSNPN, SVGIG (reference sequence). Trimming removed 3 bases from V and 2 bases from J, with 8 bases in between. CDR3 in amino acids: CAWRGDAGNTIYF. CDR3 in DNA: TGTGCCTGGAGAGGGGATGCTGGAAACACCATATATTTT.

The chain employs TRBV5-1 and TRBJ1-1; 7 nucleotides line up with TRBD1. The germline V gene encodes CDR1 SGHRS and CDR2 YFSETQ. CDR3 length: 16 amino acids. V gave up 1 base and J gave up 5 bases; unmatched junction bases: 11. CDR3: CASSLYREGARTEAFF. The DNA of the CDR3 is TGCGCCAGCAGCTTGTATAGGGAGGGGGCTAGGACTGAAGCTTTCTTT.

The rearrangement joins TRBV5-6 to TRBJ1-2, with 8 bases identical to TRBD1. Per the germline V gene, CDR1 is SGHDT and CDR2 is YYEEEE. V was pared by 3 bases and J by 6 bases, with 4 bases of the junction left unmatched. The CDR3 is made up of 13 amino acids. The CDR3 region is CASSSDRANGYTF. CDR3 in DNA: TGTGCCAGCAGCTCGGACAGGGCCAATGGCTACACCTTC.

V is TRBV14 and J is TRBJ2-7; D uncertain. V shed 1 base and J shed 2 bases, with 3 bases lying between them. Germline V gene data show CDR1 as SGHDN and CDR2 as FVKESK. The CDR3 has 12 residues. The CDR3 coding sequence is TGTGCCAGCAGCCAAGGTGCCTACGAGCAGTACTTC. This codes for CASSQGAYEQYF.

J is TRBJ1-1 and V is TRBV19; D is uncertain. The CDR3 is 12 amino acids. V lost 2 bases and J 5 bases, leaving 6 bases between the germline ends. The V gene's germline CDR1 is LNHDA and CDR2 SQIVND (reference sequence). CDR3 sequence: CASSISVTEAFF. Written as DNA, the CDR3 is TGTGCCAGTAGTATATCCGTAACTGAAGCTTTCTTT.

The CDR3 DNA is TGTGCCAGCAGCGACAAACCGGGACTAGCCGGCGAGCAGTACTTC. Amino acid sequence: CASSDKPGLAGEQYF. The gene calls are TRBV7-9 and TRBJ2-7; TRBD2 agrees at 9 bases. CDR3 length equals 15 residues. CDR1 and CDR2 (germline): SEHNR, FQNEAQ (reference sequence). With V trimmed by 5 bases and J by 6 bases, 11 bases remained unmatched.

The J gene is TRBJ1-2, the V gene TRBV7-2; TRBD1 might be the D (5 bases). CDR3 length: 13 amino acids. Per germline, CDR1 SGHTA and CDR2 FQGNSA. The V gene lost 8 bases and the J gene lost 4 bases, with 14 bases spanning the gap. The CDR3 DNA reads as TGTGCCAGCCAGCGGGGGGGAACCTATGGCTACACCTTC. Residues: CASQRGGTYGYTF.

V gene TRBV4-1 combines with J gene TRBJ1-1, with a possible D match to TRBD1 (6 bases). The length of the CDR3 is 13 residues. V shed 11 bases and J shed 1 base, with 14 bases lying between them. Germline V gives CDR1 MGHRA, CDR2 YSYEKL. The CDR3 spells CAAAGEGNTEAFF. In DNA, the CDR3 is TGCGCCGCCGCAGGGGAGGGGAACACTGAAGCTTTCTTT.

The chain has TRBV7-2 and TRBJ1-5; D is perhaps TRBD1 (5 bases). This CDR3 has 13 residues. CDR1 and CDR2 from the germline V gene are SGHTA and FQGNSA. Trimming took 2 bases from V and 5 from J, leaving 7 bases between them. In DNA form, the CDR3 reads TGTGCCAGCAGCTTAAGGGGCGATCAGCCCCAGCATTTT. Translation gives CASSLRGDQPQHF.

The V gene is TRBV11-3, the J gene TRBJ2-1; tentatively, D is TRBD2 (5 bases). Per the germline V gene, CDR1 is SGHNT and CDR2 is YENEEA. Trimming shortened V by 5 bases and J by 0 bases, and 17 bases separated the two germline ends. This CDR3 contains 17 residues. In DNA, the CDR3 is TGTGCCAGCAGCCGGACTGGCAGGCAGAGCTCCTACAATGAGCAGTTCTTC. Encoded protein: CASSRTGRQSSYNEQFF. The variable domain in full, completed from reference TRBV11-3 and TRBJ2-1, reads EAGVVQSPRYKIIEKKQPVAFWCNPISGHNTLYWYLQNLGQGPELLIRYENEEAVDDSQLPKDRFSAERLKGVDSTLKIQPAELGDSAVYLCASSRTGRQSSYNEQFFGPGTRLTVL.

The chain combines TRBV7-2 with TRBJ1-1; D might be TRBD1 (5 bases). Germline assignment: CDR1 SGHTA and CDR2 FQGNSA. The CDR3 runs 12 residues. V was cut by 3 bases and J by 8 bases, with 10 bases left in between. CDR3 nucleotides: TGTGCCAGCAGCTTCACAGGACGGGAAGCTTTCTTT. It yields the protein CASSFTGREAFF.

The chain joins TRBV3-1 (or the pseudogene TRBV3-2) to TRBJ2-1; 8 positions match TRBD2. The CDR3 totals 15 residues. Trimming at V came to 1 base and at J to 3 bases, leaving 2 bases not matched to a gene. From germline, CDR1 is LGHDT and CDR2 YNNKEL (reference sequence). CDR3 in DNA: TGTGCCAGCAGCCAAGCTAGCGGGTTCTACAATGAGCAGTTCTTC. It is translated as CASSQASGFYNEQFF.